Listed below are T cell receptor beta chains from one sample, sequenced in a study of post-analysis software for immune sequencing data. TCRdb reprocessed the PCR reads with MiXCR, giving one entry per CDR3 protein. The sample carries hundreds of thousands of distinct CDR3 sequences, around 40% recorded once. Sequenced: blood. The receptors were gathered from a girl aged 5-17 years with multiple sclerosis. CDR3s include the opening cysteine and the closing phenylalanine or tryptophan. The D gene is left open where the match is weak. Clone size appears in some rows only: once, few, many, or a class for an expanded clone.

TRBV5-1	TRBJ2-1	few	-	CASSLVGGGSSYNEQFF	TGCGCCAGCAGCTTGGTAGGGGGGGGTAGCTCCTACAATGAGCAGTTCTTC
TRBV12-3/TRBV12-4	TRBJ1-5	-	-	CASSFAGVGQPQHF	TGTGCCAGCAGTTTTGCAGGGGTTGGACAGCCCCAGCATTTT
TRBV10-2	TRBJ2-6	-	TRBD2	CASSDWLGGSDSGANVLTF	TGCGCCAGCAGTGACTGGTTGGGGGGGAGTGATTCTGGGGCCAACGTCCTGACTTTC
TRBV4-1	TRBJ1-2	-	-	CASSLGERGIYGYTF	TGCGCCAGCAGCCTAGGCGAGAGGGGAATTTATGGCTACACCTTC
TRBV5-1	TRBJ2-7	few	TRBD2	CASSPGVAGPTHEQYF	TGCGCCAGCAGCCCCGGAGTAGCGGGACCGACCCACGAGCAGTACTTC
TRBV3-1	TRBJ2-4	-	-	CASSQVRYDIQYF	TGTGCCAGCAGCCAAGTTCGGTATGACATTCAGTACTTC
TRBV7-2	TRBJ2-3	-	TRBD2	CASSLDSGGAYTQYF	TGTGCCAGCAGCTTAGATAGCGGGGGGGCCTATACGCAGTATTTT
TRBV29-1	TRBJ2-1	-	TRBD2	CSVGRLAGYRDRDEQFF	TGCAGCGTTGGGAGACTAGCGGGATATCGAGATAGGGATGAGCAGTTCTTC
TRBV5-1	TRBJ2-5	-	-	CASSLSWARAETQYF	TGCGCCAGCAGCTTGAGCTGGGCGAGGGCAGAGACCCAGTACTTC
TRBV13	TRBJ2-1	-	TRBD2	CASSLGLGGGNEQFF	TGTGCCAGCAGCTTAGGCCTTGGGGGGGGTAATGAGCAGTTCTTC
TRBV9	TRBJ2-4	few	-	CASSVLWDIQYF	TGTGCCAGCAGCGTCCTTTGGGACATTCAGTACTTC
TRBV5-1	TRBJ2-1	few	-	CASSLSAGVAYNEQFF	TGCGCCAGCAGCTTGTCTGCAGGTGTCGCCTACAATGAGCAGTTCTTC
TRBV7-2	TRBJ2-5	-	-	CASSHPTLDGQETQYF	TGTGCCAGCAGCCATCCTACCCTCGACGGGCAAGAGACCCAGTACTTC
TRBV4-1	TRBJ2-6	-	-	CASISEAGANVLTF	TGCGCCAGCATTTCGGAGGCTGGGGCCAACGTCCTGACTTTC
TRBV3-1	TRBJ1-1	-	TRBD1	CASSLRTGKAPFF	TGTGCCAGCAGCCTCCGGACAGGCAAGGCCCCTTTCTTT
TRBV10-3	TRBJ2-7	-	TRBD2	CAITSGRRNEQYF	TGTGCCATCACTAGCGGGAGGCGCAACGAGCAGTACTTC
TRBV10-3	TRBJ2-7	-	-	CAISAPWLNEQYF	TGTGCCATCAGTGCCCCCTGGCTTAACGAGCAGTACTTC
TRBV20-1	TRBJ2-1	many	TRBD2	CSAMGGEYNEQFF	TGCAGTGCTATGGGGGGGGAGTACAATGAGCAGTTCTTC
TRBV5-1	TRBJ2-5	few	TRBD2	CASSLVLAGVETQYF	TGCGCCAGCAGCTTGGTACTAGCGGGAGTAGAGACCCAGTACTTC
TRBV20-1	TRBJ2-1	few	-	CSARGGIGGSYNEQFF	TGCAGTGCTAGAGGGGGGATAGGGGGATCATACAATGAGCAGTTCTTC
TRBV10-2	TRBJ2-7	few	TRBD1	CASSEQGDRYDYEQYF	TGCGCCAGCAGTGAGCAAGGGGACAGATATGATTACGAGCAGTACTTC
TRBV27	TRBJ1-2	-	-	CASSFGGRPYGYTF	TGTGCCAGCAGTTTTGGGGGGCGGCCCTATGGCTACACCTTC
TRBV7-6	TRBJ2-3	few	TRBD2	CASSSRTSGNTDTQYF	TGTGCCAGCAGCTCTCGGACTAGCGGGAATACAGATACGCAGTATTTT
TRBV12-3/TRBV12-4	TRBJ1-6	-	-	CASSSAPSSYNSPLHF	TGTGCCAGCAGTTCGGCCCCGAGCTCCTATAATTCACCCCTCCACTTT
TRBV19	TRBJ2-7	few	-	CASNTRGGQGVNEQYF	TGTGCCAGTAACACCCGCGGGGGCCAGGGGGTCAACGAGCAGTACTTC
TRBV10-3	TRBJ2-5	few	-	CAISEEEGGMRETQYF	TGTGCCATCAGTGAAGAAGAGGGAGGAATGCGCGAGACCCAGTACTTC
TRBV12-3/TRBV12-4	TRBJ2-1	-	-	CASSYGIGVNNEQFF	TGTGCCAGCAGTTACGGAATCGGGGTCAACAATGAGCAGTTCTTC
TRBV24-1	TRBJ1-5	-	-	CATSARPYQPQHF	TGTGCCACCAGTGCCCGACCTTATCAGCCCCAGCATTTT
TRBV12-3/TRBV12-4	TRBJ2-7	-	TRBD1	CASSLGQEFEQYF	TGTGCCAGCAGTCTGGGACAGGAGTTCGAGCAGTACTTC
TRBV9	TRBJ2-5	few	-	CASSVWGGKRETQYF	TGTGCCAGCAGCGTGTGGGGGGGCAAGAGAGAGACCCAGTACTTC
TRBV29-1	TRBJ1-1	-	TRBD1	CSAEGVGTGGGLAFF	TGCAGCGCCGAGGGGGTTGGGACAGGGGGCGGTCTGGCTTTCTTT
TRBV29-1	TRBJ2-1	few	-	CSVRTYIGNEQFF	TGCAGCGTTAGGACCTACATCGGTAATGAGCAGTTCTTC
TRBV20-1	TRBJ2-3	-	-	CSARGRGTRSTDTQYF	TGCAGTGCTAGAGGCCGGGGGACCCGAAGCACAGATACGCAGTATTTT
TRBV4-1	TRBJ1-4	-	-	CASGQGINEKLFF	TGCGCCAGCGGGCAGGGTATCAATGAAAAACTGTTTTTT
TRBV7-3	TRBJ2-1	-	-	CASSASGMSYNEQFF	TGTGCCAGCAGCGCCTCAGGGATGTCCTACAATGAGCAGTTCTTC
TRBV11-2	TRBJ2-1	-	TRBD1	CASSFQGQGYNEQFF	TGTGCCAGCAGCTTTCAGGGACAGGGGTACAATGAGCAGTTCTTC
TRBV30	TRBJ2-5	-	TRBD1	CAWCNGQGEETQYF	TGTGCCTGGTGTAATGGACAGGGCGAGGAGACCCAGTACTTC
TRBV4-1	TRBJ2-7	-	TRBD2	CASSQESLAGGKQYF	TGCGCCAGCAGCCAAGAGTCCCTAGCGGGGGGAAAGCAGTACTTC
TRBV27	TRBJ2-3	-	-	CASSSKGTDTQYF	TGTGCCAGCAGTTCTAAGGGCACAGATACGCAGTATTTT
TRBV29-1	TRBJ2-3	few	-	CSVAARVTDTQYF	TGCAGCGTTGCCGCCAGGGTCACAGATACGCAGTATTTT
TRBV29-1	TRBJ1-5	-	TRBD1	CSVGSAGGGQPQHF	TGCAGCGTCGGCTCCGCAGGGGGCGGTCAGCCCCAGCATTTT
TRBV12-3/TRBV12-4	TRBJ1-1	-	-	CASRPIRRGVPLNTEAFF	TGTGCCAGCAGGCCCATCAGGCGAGGGGTCCCCCTGAACACTGAAGCTTTCTTT
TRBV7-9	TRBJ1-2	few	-	CASSLVVGGRFDYGYTF	TGTGCCAGCAGCTTAGTCGTAGGGGGGCGATTCGACTATGGCTACACCTTC
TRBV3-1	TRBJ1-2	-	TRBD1	CASSRDPPWDRGRKGYTF	TGTGCCAGCAGCCGAGATCCTCCCTGGGACAGGGGGCGAAAGGGCTACACCTTC
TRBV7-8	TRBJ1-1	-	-	CASSLHSSGLNTEAFF	TGTGCCAGCAGCTTACATAGCTCGGGGCTAAACACTGAAGCTTTCTTT
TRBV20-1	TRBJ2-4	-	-	CSAKRGYDKNIQYF	TGCAGTGCTAAACGGGGATATGACAAAAACATTCAGTACTTC
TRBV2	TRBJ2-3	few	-	CASSPPGALTDTQYF	TGTGCCAGCAGTCCCCCCGGGGCATTAACAGATACGCAGTATTTT
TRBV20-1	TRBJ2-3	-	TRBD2	CSAEGTSGGPTDTQYF	TGCAGTGCTGAAGGGACTAGCGGGGGACCCACAGATACGCAGTATTTT
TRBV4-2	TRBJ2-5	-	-	CASSQDTGEGKTQYF	TGTGCCAGCAGCCAAGATACCGGGGAAGGGAAGACCCAGTACTTC